Listed here are 17 T cell receptor beta chains from one sample, sequenced in a study of T-cell memory formation after mild COVID-19. TCRdb redid the calling of the 5' RACE reads with MiXCR, one entry per CDR3 protein. The sample lists around 250,000 distinct CDR3 sequences; 15% were seen once. The sample taken for sequencing was PBMCs or a T cell subset sorted from them (not recorded which). The receptor set was obtained from an adult woman who had mild COVID-19 (a few samples of this study predate the infection). Cell type and time point are not known.

The chain combines TRBV24-1 with TRBJ2-5; no clear D gene. Trimming removed 3 bases at V and 5 bases at J, with 12 bases between. CDR3 length: 14 residues. Per the germline V gene, CDR1 is KGHDR and CDR2 is SFDVKD. CDR3 sequence reads: CATSDMVNLETQYF. In nucleotides, the CDR3 is TGTGCCACCAGTGATATGGTAAATCTGGAGACCCAGTACTTC.

The V gene is TRBV10-3, the J gene TRBJ1-1; 7 nucleotides agree with TRBD1. Germline V gives CDR1 ENHRY, CDR2 SYGVKD. The CDR3 contains 14 residues. The trim removed 6 bases at V and 2 bases at J, leaving 6 bases unmatched. The CDR3 spells CAIRIQGKNTEAFF. In nucleotides, the CDR3 is TGTGCCATCAGAATACAGGGGAAAAACACTGAAGCTTTCTTT.

This clonotype was recorded a few times. V usage is TRBV9 and J usage is TRBJ2-5; D might be TRBD1 (7 bases). Germline CDR1 is SGDLS and CDR2 is YYNGEE. Deletions cut 0 bases from V and 5 bases from J, with 11 bases between. This CDR3 has 14 residues. In DNA, the CDR3 is TGTGCCAGCAGCGTAGGGAGGGGGCCGGAGACCCAGTACTTC. Amino acids: CASSVGRGPETQYF.

The chain has TRBV10-3 and TRBJ1-2; D call uncertain. The germline V gene encodes CDR1 ENHRY and CDR2 SYGVKD. V was pared by 3 bases and J by 6 bases, with 5 bases between. The CDR3 contains 11 residues. CDR3 in amino acids: CAISDGNGYTF. CDR3 DNA sequence: TGTGCCATCAGTGATGGGAATGGCTACACCTTC.

In regard to this clonotype: The junction differs from germline at one of its ends, possibly a read error. V usage is TRBV7-2 and J usage is TRBJ1-5; 8 positions agree with TRBD1. Germline V CDR1 and CDR2: SGHTA, FQGNSA. This CDR3 has 15 amino acids. The CDR3 nucleotides are TGTGCCAGCAGCTTCGACAGGGGAAATAATCAACCCCAGCATTTT. Translation gives CASSFDRGNNQPQHF.

The chain uses TRBV29-1 and TRBJ1-3; 7 nucleotides align to TRBD1. This CDR3 spans 17 amino acids. V shed 7 bases and J 0 bases; nucleotides not matched to a gene: 15. The germline V gene has CDR1 SQVTM and CDR2 ANQGSEA. CDR3 coding DNA: TGCAGCGCGAGCGGTAACGAGAGGGACAGCTCTGGAAACACCATATATTTT. This codes for CSASGNERDSSGNTIYF.

This clonotype has only a few counts. The chain couples TRBV2 to TRBJ1-5; the match to TRBD1 covers 8 bases. The germline V gene has CDR1 SNHLY and CDR2 FYNNEI. V was clipped by 5 bases and J by 4 bases; unmatched bases: 10. The length of the CDR3 is 16 residues. CDR3 amino acids: CASSYYGTGRNQPQHF. The DNA for the CDR3 is TGTGCCAGCAGTTACTACGGGACAGGCCGAAATCAGCCCCAGCATTTT.

This clonotype was observed at least ten times. The CDR3 reads CASSQVGISTWGTDTQYF. CDR3 in DNA: TGTGCCAGCAGCCAAGTGGGGATCAGTACTTGGGGCACAGATACGCAGTATTTT. The gene calls are TRBV4-2 and TRBJ2-3; D unclear. This CDR3 contains 18 residues. The germline V gene encodes CDR1 LGHNA and CDR2 YNFKEQ. Trimming took 1 base from V and 1 from J, leaving 18 bases between them.

This clonotype was observed a few times. This chain connects TRBV6-2 or TRBV6-3 to TRBJ1-1, with D unresolved. This CDR3 is built from 13 residues. The V and J ends lost 0 bases and 5 bases respectively, with 7 bases between them. Germline values: CDR1 MNHEY, CDR2 SVGEGT. The CDR3 sequence is CASSYSWDTEAFF. The CDR3 DNA follows: TGTGCCAGCAGTTACTCGTGGGATACTGAAGCTTTCTTT.

The J gene is TRBJ1-1, the V gene TRBV18, with a weak D call TRBD1 (6 bases). The length of the CDR3 is 16 residues. Germline values: CDR1 KGHSH, CDR2 LQKENI. Deletions cut 5 bases from V and 4 bases from J, with 20 bases between. The DNA of the CDR3 is TGTGCCAGCTCAACAGGGTCTTCATTCGAGATCACTGAAGCTTTCTTT. Its protein is CASSTGSSFEITEAFF.

The chain joins TRBV7-3 to TRBJ1-6; TRBD1 is a possible D gene (5 bases). CDR3 size: 16 residues. V lost 2 bases and J lost 5, with 13 bases in between. Germline lookup yields CDR1 SGHTA and CDR2 FQGTGA. DNA of the CDR3: TGTGCCAGCAGCTTAGCCGGGACGGAGGATAATTCACCCCTCCACTTT. Translating gives CASSLAGTEDNSPLHF.

Only a few counts were recorded for this clonotype. The rearrangement links TRBV12-3 or TRBV12-4 to TRBJ2-5; D might be TRBD2 (7 bases). This CDR3 is built from 14 residues. The V end was cut by 0 bases, the J end by 7 bases, with 12 bases between. CDR3 sequence reads: CASSLAGGPGTQYF. The CDR3 DNA follows: TGTGCCAGCAGTTTAGCGGGGGGGCCCGGGACCCAGTACTTC.

V is TRBV29-1 and J is TRBJ1-2; TRBD1 matches 9 bases. This CDR3 region has 12 residues. Germline V gene sequence: CDR1 SQVTM, CDR2 ANQGSEA. Trimming at V came to 5 bases and at J to 8 bases, leaving 6 bases not matched to a gene. CDR3: CSVKKGQGGYTF. Here the CDR3 DNA reads TGCAGCGTTAAAAAGGGACAGGGAGGCTACACCTTC.

This clonotype was seen only a few times. The V and J genes are TRBV5-1 and TRBJ1-2; maybe TRBD1 (5 bases). The CDR3 is made up of 14 amino acids. The ends were cut back, 0 bases at V and 8 bases at J, with 14 bases in the middle. Germline-derived CDR1 and CDR2 are SGHRS and YFSETQ. The chain's CDR3 is CASSLAEQDDGYTF. Written as DNA, the CDR3 is TGCGCCAGCAGCTTGGCCGAACAGGATGACGGCTACACCTTC.

This rearrangement joins TRBV20-1 to TRBJ1-2; D is uncertain. Germline CDR1 reads DFQATT; CDR2 reads SNEGSKA (reference sequence). The CDR3 runs to 13 residues. V lost 6 bases to trimming and J lost 8 bases, with 19 bases between them. DNA of the CDR3: TGCAGTGCCCAGGATTTGGCAGGTTACGGCTACACCTTC. This codes for CSAQDLAGYGYTF.

This chain connects TRBV24-1 to TRBJ2-5, with D uncertain. Germline CDR1 and CDR2: KGHDR and SFDVKD. The CDR3 has 13 residues. V shed 4 bases and J shed 3 bases, with 8 bases lying between them. In DNA form, the CDR3 reads TGTGCCACCAGTGAATCACGGGAAGAGACCCAGTACTTC. Its translation is CATSESREETQYF.

This clonotype was found a few times. The chain recombines TRBV7-3 with TRBJ2-7, with TRBD1 as a possible D gene (6 bases). The germline V gene has CDR1 SGHTA and CDR2 FQGTGA. Trimming pared 6 bases from V and 5 bases from J, leaving 14 bases between. The CDR3 extends over 13 amino acids. DNA of the CDR3: TGTGCCAGCAGTAGGGGCAGGGGTGACGAGCAGTACTTC. As protein: CASSRGRGDEQYF.